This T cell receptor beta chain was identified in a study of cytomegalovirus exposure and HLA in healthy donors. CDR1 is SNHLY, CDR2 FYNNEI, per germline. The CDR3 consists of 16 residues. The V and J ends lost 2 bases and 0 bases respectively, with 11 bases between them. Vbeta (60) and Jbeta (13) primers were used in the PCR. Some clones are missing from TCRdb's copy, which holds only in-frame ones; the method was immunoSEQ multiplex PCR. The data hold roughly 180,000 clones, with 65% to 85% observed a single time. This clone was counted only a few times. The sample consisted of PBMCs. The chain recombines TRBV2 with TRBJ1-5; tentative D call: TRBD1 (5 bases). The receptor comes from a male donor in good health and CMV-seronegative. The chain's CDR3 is CASSELGADSNQPQHF. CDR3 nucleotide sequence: TGTGCCAGCAGTGAATTAGGGGCCGATAGCAATCAGCCCCAGCATTTT.